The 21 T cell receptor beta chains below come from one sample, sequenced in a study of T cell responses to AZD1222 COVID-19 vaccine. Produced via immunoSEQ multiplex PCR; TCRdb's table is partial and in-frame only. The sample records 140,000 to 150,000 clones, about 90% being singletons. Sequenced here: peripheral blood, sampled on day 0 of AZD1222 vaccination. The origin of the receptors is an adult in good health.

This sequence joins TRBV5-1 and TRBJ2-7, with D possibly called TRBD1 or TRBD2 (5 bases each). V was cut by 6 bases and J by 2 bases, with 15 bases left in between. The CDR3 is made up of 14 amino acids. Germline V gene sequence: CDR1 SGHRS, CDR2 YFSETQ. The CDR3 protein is CASTKGTAAYEQYF. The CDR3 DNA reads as TGCGCCAGCACCAAAGGGACGGCAGCCTACGAGCAGTACTTC.

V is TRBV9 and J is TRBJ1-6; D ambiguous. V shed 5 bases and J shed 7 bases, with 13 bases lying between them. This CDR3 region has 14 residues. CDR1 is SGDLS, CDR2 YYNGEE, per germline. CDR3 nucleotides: TGTGCCAGCAGTGAGACGGGAGTCAATTCACCCCTCCACTTT. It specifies CASSETGVNSPLHF.

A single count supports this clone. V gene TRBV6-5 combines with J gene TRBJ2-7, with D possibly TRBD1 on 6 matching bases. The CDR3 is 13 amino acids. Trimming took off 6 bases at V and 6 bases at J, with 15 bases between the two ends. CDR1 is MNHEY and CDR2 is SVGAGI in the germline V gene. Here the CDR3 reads CASSNRVLGEQYF. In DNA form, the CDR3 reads TGTGCCAGCAGCAACAGGGTGCTGGGCGAGCAGTACTTC.

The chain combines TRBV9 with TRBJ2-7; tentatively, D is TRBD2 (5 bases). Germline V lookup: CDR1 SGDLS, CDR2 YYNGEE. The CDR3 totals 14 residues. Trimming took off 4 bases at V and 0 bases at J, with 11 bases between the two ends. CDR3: CASSPLAPSYEQYF. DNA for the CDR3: TGTGCCAGCAGCCCATTAGCGCCCTCCTACGAGCAGTACTTC.

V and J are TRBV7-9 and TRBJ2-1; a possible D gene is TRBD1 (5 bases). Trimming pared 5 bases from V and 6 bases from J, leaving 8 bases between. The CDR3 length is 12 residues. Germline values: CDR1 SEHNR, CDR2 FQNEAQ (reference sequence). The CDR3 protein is CASSQGFNEQFF. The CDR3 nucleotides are TGTGCCAGCAGCCAGGGTTTCAATGAGCAGTTCTTC.

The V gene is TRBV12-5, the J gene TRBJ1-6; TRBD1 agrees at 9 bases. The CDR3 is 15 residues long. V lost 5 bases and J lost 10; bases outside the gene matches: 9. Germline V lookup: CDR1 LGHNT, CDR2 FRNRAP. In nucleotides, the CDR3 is TGTGCTAGTGGTCCACAGGGGGCAAGGAGCTCACCCCTCCACTTT. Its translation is CASGPQGARSSPLHF.

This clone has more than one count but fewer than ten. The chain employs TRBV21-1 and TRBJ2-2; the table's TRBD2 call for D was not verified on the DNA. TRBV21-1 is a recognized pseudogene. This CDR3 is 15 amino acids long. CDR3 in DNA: TGTGCCAGCAGCACGGGGACTAGATTACACGGGGAGCTGTTTTTT. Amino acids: CASSTGTRLHGELFF.

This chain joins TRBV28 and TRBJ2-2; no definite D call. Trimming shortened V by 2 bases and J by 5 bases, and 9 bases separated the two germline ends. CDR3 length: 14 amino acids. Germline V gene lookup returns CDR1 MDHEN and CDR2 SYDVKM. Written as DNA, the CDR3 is TGTGCCAGCAGTTTAGGGCTGAGGACCGGGGAGCTGTTTTTT. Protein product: CASSLGLRTGELFF.

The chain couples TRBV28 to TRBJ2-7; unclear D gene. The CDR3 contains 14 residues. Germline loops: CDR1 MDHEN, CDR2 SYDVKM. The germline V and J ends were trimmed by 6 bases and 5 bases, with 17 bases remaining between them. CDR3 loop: CASSRTRGGHEQYF. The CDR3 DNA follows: TGTGCCAGCAGCCGGACGCGCGGTGGCCACGAGCAGTACTTC.

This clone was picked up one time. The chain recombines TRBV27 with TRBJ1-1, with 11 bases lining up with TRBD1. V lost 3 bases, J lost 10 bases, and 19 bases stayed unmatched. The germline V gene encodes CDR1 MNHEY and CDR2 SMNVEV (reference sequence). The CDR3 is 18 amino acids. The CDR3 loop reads CASSFRGGTGGGRGPAFF. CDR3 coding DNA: TGTGCCAGCAGTTTCAGGGGAGGGACAGGGGGTGGTCGGGGTCCAGCTTTCTTT.

CDR3 sequence: CATSDGDHGMFKETQYF. Here the CDR3 DNA reads TGTGCCACCAGTGACGGGGACCACGGCATGTTTAAAGAGACCCAGTACTTC. This sequence joins TRBV24-1 and TRBJ2-5; D tentatively fits TRBD1 or TRBD2 (5 bases each). The CDR3 is 17 residues long. Germline CDR1 KGHDR, CDR2 SFDVKD. The ends were cut back, 4 bases at V and 3 bases at J, with 20 bases in the middle.

The CDR3 is CASRGQSLGDTQYF. CDR3 bases: TGTGCCAGCAGGGGACAGAGTTTAGGAGATACGCAGTATTTT. The chain combines TRBV6-5 with TRBJ2-3, with 7 nucleotides matching TRBD1. CDR3 size: 14 residues. The trim removed 6 bases at V and 5 bases at J, leaving 8 bases unmatched. From germline, CDR1 is MNHEY and CDR2 SVGAGI.

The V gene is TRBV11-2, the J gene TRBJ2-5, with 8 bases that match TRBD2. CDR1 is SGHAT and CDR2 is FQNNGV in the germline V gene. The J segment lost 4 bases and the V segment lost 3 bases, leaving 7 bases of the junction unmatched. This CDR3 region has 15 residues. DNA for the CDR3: TGTGCCAGCAGCTTGAGCGGGAGCTACCGAGAGACCCAGTACTTC. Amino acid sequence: CASSLSGSYRETQYF. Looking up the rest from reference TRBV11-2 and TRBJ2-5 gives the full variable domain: EAGVAQSPRYKIIEKRQSVAFWCNPISGHATLYWYQQILGQGPKLLIQFQNNGVVDDSQLPKDRFSAERLKGVDSTLKIQPAKLEDSAVYLCASSLSGSYRETQYFGPGTRLLVL.

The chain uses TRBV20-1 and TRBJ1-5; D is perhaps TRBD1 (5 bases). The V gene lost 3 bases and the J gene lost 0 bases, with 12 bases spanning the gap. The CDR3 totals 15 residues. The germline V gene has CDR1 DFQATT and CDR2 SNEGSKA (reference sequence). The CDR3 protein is CSASSSGDSNQPQHF. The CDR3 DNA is TGCAGTGCTAGTTCGTCGGGGGATAGCAATCAGCCCCAGCATTTT.

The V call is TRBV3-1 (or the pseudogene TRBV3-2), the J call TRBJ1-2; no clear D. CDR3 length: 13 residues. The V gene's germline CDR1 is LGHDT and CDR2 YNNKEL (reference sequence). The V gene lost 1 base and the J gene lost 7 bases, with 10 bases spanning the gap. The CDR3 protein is CASSQVGIRGYTF. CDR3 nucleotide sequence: TGTGCCAGCAGCCAAGTGGGGATCCGTGGCTACACCTTC.

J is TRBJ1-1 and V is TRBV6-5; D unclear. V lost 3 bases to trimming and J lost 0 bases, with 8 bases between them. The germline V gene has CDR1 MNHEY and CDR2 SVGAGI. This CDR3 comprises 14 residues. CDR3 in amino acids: CASSYNYLNTEAFF. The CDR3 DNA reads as TGTGCCAGCAGTTATAATTATCTGAACACTGAAGCTTTCTTT.

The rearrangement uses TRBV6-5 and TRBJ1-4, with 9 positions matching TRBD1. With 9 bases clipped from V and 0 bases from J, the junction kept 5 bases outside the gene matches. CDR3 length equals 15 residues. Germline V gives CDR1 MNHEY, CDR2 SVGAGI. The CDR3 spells CASRQGEATNEKLFF. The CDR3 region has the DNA TGTGCCAGTAGACAGGGGGAAGCAACTAATGAAAAACTGTTTTTT.

The CDR3: CASSQDLNTEAFF. The CDR3 nucleotides read TGTGCCAGCAGCCAAGATCTGAACACTGAAGCTTTCTTT. The chain recombines TRBV4-2 with TRBJ1-1, with D uncertain. Germline lookup yields CDR1 LGHNA and CDR2 YNFKEQ. The CDR3 extends over 13 amino acids. V dropped 0 bases and J dropped 0 bases, with 2 bases sitting between them.

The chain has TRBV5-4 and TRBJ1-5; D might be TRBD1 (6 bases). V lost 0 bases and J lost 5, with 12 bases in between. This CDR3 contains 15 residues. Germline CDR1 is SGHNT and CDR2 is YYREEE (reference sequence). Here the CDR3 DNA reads TGTGCCAGCAGCTTGGGCGGGTACAGGGATCAGCCCCAGCATTTT. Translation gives CASSLGGYRDQPQHF.

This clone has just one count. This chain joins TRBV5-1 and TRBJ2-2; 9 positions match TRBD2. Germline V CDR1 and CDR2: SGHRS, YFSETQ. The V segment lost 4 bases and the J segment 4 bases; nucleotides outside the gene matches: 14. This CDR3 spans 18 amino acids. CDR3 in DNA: TGCGCCAGCAGCGGGCTGAGGGCGGGAGGGCCGCGCACCGGGGAGCTGTTTTTT. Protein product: CASSGLRAGGPRTGELFF. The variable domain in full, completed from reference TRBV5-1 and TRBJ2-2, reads KAGVTQTPRYLIKTRGQQVTLSCSPISGHRSVSWYQQTPGQGLQFLFEYFSETQRNKGNFPGRFSGRQFSNSRSEMNVSTLELGDSALYLCASSGLRAGGPRTGELFFGEGSRLTVL.

As DNA, the CDR3 is TGTGCCAGCAGCTTAAGGGGCACCGGGGAGCTGTTTTTT. Protein product: CASSLRGTGELFF. The chain employs TRBV6-2 or TRBV6-3 and TRBJ2-2, with D maybe TRBD1 (5 bases). Germline V gene data show CDR1 as MNHEY and CDR2 as SVGEGT. This CDR3 spans 13 amino acids. The V end was cut by 6 bases, the J end by 4 bases, with 9 bases between.